The 6 T cell receptor beta chains below all came from one sample that was sequenced in a study of tumor-infiltrating lymphocytes in primary liver carcinoma. Joint extraction of RNA and DNA used roughly 17-32 mg of bulk tissue that was unsorted. The template, approximately 500 ng total RNA, yielded TCR beta cDNA made with a constant-region primer. The TCR beta library was amplified through three nested multiplex PCR rounds in a modified ARM-PCR procedure. In the first two PCR rounds, TRBV1-TRBV30 forward primers were paired with a C-beta reverse primer, and each round lasted approximately 9 cycles. Each CDR3 protein is one row after TCRdb ran MiXCR on the multiplex PCR reads. The sample includes approximately 110,000 distinct CDR3 sequences, 50% to 65% of them seen just once. The sequencing input was liver tumor tissue from sampling region 1. Subset of the sample: tumor region T1, superior pole. These receptor sequences come from a woman aged 60-75 years with primary liver carcinoma and hepatitis B virus infection.

The chain couples TRBV9 to TRBJ2-4; D remains unclear. The V gene's germline CDR1 is SGDLS and CDR2 YYNGEE. This CDR3 contains 14 residues. The V and J ends lost 4 bases and 3 bases respectively, with 11 bases between them. The CDR3 DNA is TGTGCCAGCAGCCCGGACGGTAGCAAAAACATTCAGTACTTC. It translates to CASSPDGSKNIQYF.

Of note for this clonotype: As the CDR3 is not closed by the conserved phenylalanine or tryptophan, this likely results from a read error. The chain is built from TRBV28 and TRBJ2-5; D is unclear. Germline assignment: CDR1 MDHEN and CDR2 SYDVKM. Deletions cut 2 bases from V and 5 bases from J, with 15 bases between. The CDR3 loop spans 15 amino acids. The CDR3 DNA is TGTGCCAGCAGTTTACTGAGGTCCAGGTGCGAGACCCAGTACTGC. Its translation is CASSLLRSRCETQYC.

As for this clonotype: A read error may produce the germline difference seen at one junction end. The V gene is TRBV11-2, the J gene TRBJ1-5; 7 bases map to TRBD1. Germline CDR1 is SGHAT and CDR2 is FQNNGV. The CDR3 has 14 residues. The CDR3 loop reads CASSFTGDGLPQHF. The CDR3 DNA reads as TGTGCCAGTAGCTTCACAGGGGATGGTCTGCCCCAGCATTTT.

This clonotype has at least ten counts. The chain recombines TRBV6-1 with TRBJ2-7; D perhaps matches TRBD2 (6 bases). The CDR3 is 11 amino acids. Germline V gene data show CDR1 as MNHNS and CDR2 as SASEGT. The ends were cut back, 8 bases at V and 2 bases at J, with 7 bases in the middle. The CDR3 protein is CASRETYEQYF. CDR3 bases: TGTGCCAGCCGGGAGACCTACGAGCAGTACTTC.

This clonotype was recorded many times. The chain links TRBV5-4 to TRBJ2-1; 11 bases line up with TRBD2. CDR1 is SGHNT, CDR2 YYREEE, per germline (reference sequence). V lost 4 bases and J lost 8; bases outside the gene matches: 14. The CDR3 is 17 amino acids. Here the CDR3 DNA reads TGTGCCAGCAGCACCCCCACTAGCGGGAGTTTGTTTGATGAGCAGTTCTTC. Protein product: CASSTPTSGSLFDEQFF. Together with reference TRBV5-4 and TRBJ2-1, the CDR3 gives the full variable domain: ETGVTQSPTHLIKTRGQQVTLRCSSQSGHNTVSWYQQALGQGPQFIFQYYREEENGRGNFPPRFSGLQFPNYSSELNVNALELDDSALYLCASSTPTSGSLFDEQFFGPGTRLTVL.

In its sample, this clonotype was seen once. This may be a read error, as it is one base from a much larger clone. The chain has TRBV29-1 and TRBJ2-3; D possibly corresponds to TRBD1 (6 bases). The CDR3 is 13 amino acids. The V gene's germline CDR1 is SQVTM and CDR2 ANQGSEA. Trimming stripped 8 bases from V and 1 base from J, with 13 bases between. For the CDR3, the DNA is TGCAGCACAACAGGGTCAGGCACAGATACGCAGTATTTT. Translated, it gives CSTTGSGTDTQYF.